This T cell receptor (beta chain) was identified during a study of CD4 T cells in relation to SARS-CoV-2 and coronaviruses. Of note for this clone: Its antigen remains unidentified.

CD4+ T cells from unexposed donors were obtained before the COVID-19 pandemic (2011-2018). Isolation of CD4+ T cells took place after around eleven days in culture. Sequencing was performed with immunoSEQ multiplex PCR; in TCRdb, only in-frame clones are kept and a portion is missing. The repertoire holds about 20,000 clones, with over 70% as singletons. CDR1 LGHDT and CDR2 YNNKEL come from the germline V gene (reference sequence). This CDR3 comprises 13 residues. The V and J ends lost 2 bases and 4 bases respectively, with 8 bases between them. The chain employs TRBV3-1 (or the pseudogene TRBV3-2) and TRBJ1-1; no clear D. The sequence derives from a human donor in good health. Input material: CD4+ T cells from PBMCs, cultured in vitro. The CDR3 sequence is CASSQSRGTEAFF. In DNA form, the CDR3 reads TGTGCCAGCAGCCAATCGCGGGGCACTGAAGCTTTCTTT.